This T cell receptor (beta chain) appears in the sequencing data of a study of cytomegalovirus exposure and HLA in healthy donors. In the PCR, 60 Vbeta and 13 Jbeta primers were used. Data came from immunoSEQ multiplex PCR; TCRdb stores just in-frame clones and leaves some out. The repertoire holds some 80,000 clones, with around 10% as singletons. CDR3 length: 12 amino acids. V shed 8 bases and J shed 8 bases, with 15 bases lying between them. Germline V gene data show CDR1 as SNHLY and CDR2 as FYNNEI. There are a few counts of this clone. The chain links TRBV2 to TRBJ1-2; no clear D. The receptor comes from a man between 60 and 75 years old in good health and CMV-seropositive. The specimen was PBMCs. The CDR3 loop reads CASWVREEGYTF. In DNA form, the CDR3 reads TGTGCCAGCTGGGTGCGGGAAGAGGGCTACACCTTC.